Sequencing of this TCR beta chain was carried out in a study of T-cell reconstitution after alpha-beta-depleted transplantation in children. Study-wide results and limits: At the one-year point after transplant, T-cell counts and TCRbeta diversity were found to come mostly from T cells that had been newly produced.

This clonotype has more than one count but fewer than ten. Its antigen is unidentified. V lost 7 bases, J lost 6 bases, and 16 bases lay in between. The CDR3 totals 14 residues. Unique molecular identifiers featured in how the TCRbeta library was prepared. TCRdb re-analysed the PCR reads in MiXCR, keeping a single row per CDR3 protein. The sample has about 640,000 distinct CDR3 sequences, 13% seen once. The chain recombines TRBV12-3 or TRBV12-4 with TRBJ1-5; D is ambiguous. This receptor was identified in a male patient between 10 and 17 years old who had a stem cell transplant for acute myeloid leukemia, so the T cells may come from the graft donor. The sample in question was PBMCs, mostly from graft donor cells, obtained 360 days after TCRalphabeta/CD19-depleted stem cell transplant. CDR3 sequence reads: CASNSWVGGQPQHF. Written as DNA, the CDR3 is TGTGCCAGCAACAGTTGGGTGGGCGGTCAGCCCCAGCATTTT.